Listed below are T cell receptor beta chains from one sample, sequenced in a study of blood T cells in healthy people across ages. TCRdb reprocessed the 5' RACE reads via MiXCR and lists one record per CDR3 protein. The sample shows about 1.5 million distinct CDR3 sequences, approximately 42% of them seen only once. The sequenced material came from blood. The receptors come from a woman aged 18-29 years in good health. Both conserved end residues are part of each CDR3. D genes are given only for firm matches. Clone size is stated in some rows and not others, as once, few, many or a class when expanded.

once,-,TRBV7-7,TRBJ2-5,CASSLREPQSSYNEQYF,TGTGCTAGCAGCTTAAGGGAGCCCCAGAGCTCCTACAATGAGCAGTACTTC
-,TRBD1,TRBV7-9,TRBJ2-5,CASSSRQGSQETQYF,TGTGCCAGCAGCTCCCGACAGGGCTCTCAAGAGACCCAGTACTTC
-,-,TRBV5-1,TRBJ2-3,CASSLIRIGTDTQYF,TGCGCCAGCAGCTTAATAAGGATTGGCACAGATACGCAGTATTTT
few,TRBD2,TRBV6-2/TRBV6-3,TRBJ2-7,CASSYREGWYNEQYF,TGTGCCAGCAGTTACCGGGAGGGATGGTACAATGAGCAGTACTTC
-,TRBD2,TRBV20-1,TRBJ2-5,CSARVLAGGPETQYF,TGCAGTGCTAGAGTACTAGCGGGAGGGCCAGAGACCCAGTACTTC
few,-,TRBV20-1,TRBJ2-7,CSARSPGQGDEQYF,TGCAGTGCTAGAAGCCCTGGCCAGGGTGACGAGCAGTACTTC
-,-,TRBV2,TRBJ2-5,CASSDGRARETQYF,TGTGCCAGCAGTGACGGTCGGGCTCGAGAGACCCAGTACTTC
few,-,TRBV19,TRBJ1-6,CASSRQQGYSPLHF,TGTGCCAGTAGCCGCCAACAGGGTTATTCACCCCTCCACTTT
-,-,TRBV6-6,TRBJ1-2,CASSDPDRSYGYTF,TGTGCCAGCAGTGACCCTGACAGATCCTATGGCTACACCTTC
few,-,TRBV21-1,TRBJ1-1,CASSKVGNTEAFF,TGTGCCAGCAGCAAAGTTGGGAACACTGAAGCTTTCTTT
-,TRBD2,TRBV4-2,TRBJ2-7,CASSVSLAGQKGIEQYF,TGTGCCAGCAGCGTGTCACTAGCGGGACAAAAGGGCATCGAGCAGTACTTC
-,-,TRBV2,TRBJ2-1,CASSPVDGHDEQFF,TGTGCCAGCAGTCCCGTAGATGGACACGATGAGCAGTTCTTC
few,TRBD2,TRBV20-1,TRBJ2-5,CSASSTSGRPETQYF,TGCAGTGCTAGTAGTACTAGCGGGAGACCAGAGACCCAGTACTTC
many,-,TRBV27,TRBJ1-5,CASSPGGGQPQHF,TGTGCCAGCAGTCCGGGGGGGGGTCAGCCCCAGCATTTT
many,-,TRBV7-7,TRBJ2-1,CASSLDGSPGNEQFF,TGTGCTAGCAGCTTAGATGGCAGTCCGGGGAATGAGCAGTTCTTC
few,-,TRBV27,TRBJ2-7,CASLLENNEQYF,TGTGCCAGCCTGCTCGAAAATAACGAGCAGTACTTC
-,-,TRBV5-6,TRBJ1-1,CASSSTLGGRRNTEAFF,TGTGCCAGCAGCTCGACCCTCGGGGGGAGGAGGAACACTGAAGCTTTCTTT
-,TRBD2,TRBV7-2,TRBJ2-1,CASSLVVRGGRGNEQFF,TGTGCCAGCAGCTTAGTTGTTCGCGGGGGTCGAGGAAATGAGCAGTTCTTC
-,TRBD1,TRBV9,TRBJ2-1,CASSPSGQGGYNEQFF,TGTGCCAGCAGCCCTAGCGGACAGGGGGGGTACAATGAGCAGTTCTTC
-,TRBD1,TRBV9,TRBJ2-1,CASSIGDSSYNEQFF,TGTGCCAGCAGCATCGGGGACAGTAGCTACAATGAGCAGTTCTTC
few,-,TRBV3-1,TRBJ2-3,CASSQSPDTQYF,TGTGCCAGCAGCCAATCGCCAGATACGCAGTATTTT
few,TRBD1,TRBV7-2,TRBJ2-7,CASSLLGQGSWQYF,TGTGCCAGCAGCCTGCTTGGACAGGGGAGCTGGCAGTACTTC
-,-,TRBV6-1,TRBJ1-2,CASSELDGYYGYTF,TGTGCCAGCAGTGAACTGGACGGATACTATGGCTACACCTTC
-,TRBD1,TRBV4-3,TRBJ1-1,CASSHLDRANTEAFF,TGCGCCAGCAGCCACCTGGACAGGGCGAACACTGAAGCTTTCTTT
-,-,TRBV2,TRBJ2-1,CASSFAQSTGASSYNEQFF,TGTGCCAGCAGTTTTGCACAGTCTACGGGGGCGAGCTCCTACAATGAGCAGTTCTTC
few,-,TRBV24-1,TRBJ2-3,CATSDPRETDTQYF,TGTGCCACCAGTGATCCCCGAGAAACGGATACGCAGTATTTT
-,TRBD1,TRBV20-1,TRBJ2-3,CSARPLPAGGPSDTQYF,TGCAGTGCTAGGCCCCTCCCCGCAGGGGGACCGTCGGATACGCAGTATTTT